The 4 T cell receptor beta chains presented below share a single source sample, sequenced in a study of T cell clones after liver transplantation. Measured with immunoSEQ multiplex PCR; TCRdb has only the in-frame clones, and not every one. The table records 49,000 or so clones, 70% to 75% of them present only once. The sequencing here drew on CD4+ T cells from blood, taken around 54 months after liver transplant. These receptors all come from a human patient who received a liver transplant. Part of the T cell pool may stem from the graft donor.

The chain is built from TRBV5-1 and TRBJ1-6; D may be TRBD1 (5 bases). V was trimmed by 0 bases and J by 4 bases, leaving 5 bases between them. Germline values: CDR1 SGHRS, CDR2 YFSETQ. This CDR3 is 14 amino acids long. CDR3 residues: CASSLDRYNSPLHF. In DNA, the CDR3 is TGCGCCAGCAGCTTGGACAGGTATAATTCACCCCTCCACTTT.

This sequence joins TRBV10-2 and TRBJ1-6, with no clear D. The CDR3 has 13 residues. V shed 3 bases and J shed 5 bases, with 5 bases lying between them. Per the germline V gene, CDR1 is WSHSY and CDR2 is SAAADI. Here the CDR3 DNA reads TGCGCCAGCAGTGAACAGAATAATTCACCCCTCCACTTT. It yields the protein CASSEQNNSPLHF.

V gene TRBV6-5 combines with J gene TRBJ1-5; maybe TRBD1 (6 bases). Germline V gene sequence: CDR1 MNHEY, CDR2 SVGAGI. The CDR3 is 15 amino acids. V was pared by 4 bases and J by 0 bases, with 10 bases between. The CDR3 DNA follows: TGTGCCAGCAGTTGGGGGGGGGCTAGCAATCAGCCCCAGCATTTT. Its protein product is CASSWGGASNQPQHF.

This clone has only a few counts. The rearrangement joins TRBV6-1 to TRBJ1-5; 7 positions match TRBD1. CDR1 is MNHNS, CDR2 SASEGT, per germline. This CDR3 is 15 amino acids long. Trimming cost V 6 bases and J 6 bases; bases outside gene matches: 11. CDR3 coding DNA: TGTGCCAGCAGAGGCGGACAGGCCGCGGGTCAGCCCCAGCATTTT. Translating gives CASRGGQAAGQPQHF.